This entry describes one T cell receptor (beta chain). There is no known antigen for this receptor. Qualities for individual bases were not recorded, and no much larger clone is one base off. Taken from cysteine to phenylalanine, the CDR3 has 15 residues. Only CDR3 DNA remains: 45 bases, in frame from the first base. V ends up 6 bases short and J 3 bases short, with an unmatched junction base count of 6. Based on the germline V gene, the CDR1 and CDR2 sequences are MNHEY and SVGAGI. The sample belongs to a study of T cell responses to AZD1222 COVID-19 vaccine (dated by TCRdb to the early 2020s). Describing the broader study: TCR sequencing covered 230 to 250 trial participants: about 210 given two doses of AZD1222 and around 26 given two doses of MenACWY control vaccine. Enrollment into the trials was organized by age into subgroups of 18-55, 56-69 and 70-plus years, and those subgroups contained approximately 150, 30 and 60 TCR-sequenced participants, respectively.

On the study overall, not on this receptor specifically: The whole spike protein was spanned by vaccine-associated CD4 TCRs, and dominant responses were seen in regions 160-218 and 743-854. Nearly half of unique spike-specific TCRs reportedly recognized epitopes outside regions mutated in the B.1.351 and B.1.1.7 variants. Only 5 to 7 AZD1222 recipients were SARS-CoV-2 seropositive at baseline, limiting conclusions about previously exposed vaccinees. Most participants were white British and females outnumbered males, and the authors suggested that clonal diversity may have been underestimated. Because no day 14 peak-response samples were available, repertoires were characterized only after the peak T cell response. After two AZD1222 doses, spike-specific TCR breadth and depth were significantly higher than at day 0 and than in MenACWY recipients. The 56-69-year group was small, and its depth increase did not reach significance, likely because of low power.

The CDR3 regions of human TCRbeta chains were subjected to immunosequencing. In the paper's pipeline: TCRs in the repertoires were matched against a reference library of SARS-CoV-2-specific TCRs that had been generated with the MIRA antigen-specificity platform. Breadth meant the fraction of unique TCRs that were SARS-CoV-2-associated, whereas depth meant the fraction of total T cells that were SARS-CoV-2-associated. Each spike-specific TCR was assigned to its reactive spike region and to a CD4 or CD8 class using the MIRA data. Log10-transformed breadth and depth values were compared by one-way ANOVA with Sidak's multiple comparisons tests. What TCRdb holds here is the immuneACCESS table cut down to in-frame rearrangements. Part of the clones is not present; checked against another copy, under half of the missing clones reflect an unresolved V gene, and the others are unexplained. Clone size and V and J calls were adopted from that table, with D and trimming inferred from the DNA. The sample table lists some 47,000 clones, around 90% of them with a count of one. About 2.5% of the sample is held by the ten biggest clonotypes.

The intended sense of this specimen's time point label: about 28 days (+/-7) after the second vaccine dose. AZD1222 recipients whose second dose came at about 4 weeks and those whose second dose came at about 12 weeks were combined into one group, since spike-specific TCR depth and breadth did not differ between the two schedules. Vaccinee samples were obtained from the UK trials COV001 and COV002, which included a single-blind randomized controlled phase 2/3 trial of AZD1222 (ChAdOx1 nCoV-19) in healthy adults. Trial participant PBMC samples were collected at day 0 and day 28 after the second dose for TCRbeta chain sequencing.

Recombination joined TRBV6-5 with TRBJ2-1; 9 junctional bases match TRBD2. The sequence was collected from an adult who received the AZD1222 COVID-19 vaccine. This material consisted of peripheral blood, taken 28 days after the second AZD1222 dose. The CDR3 corresponds to CASSPAGGGYNEQFF. DNA sequence: TGTGCCAGCAGCCCAGCGGGAGGCGGCTACAATGAGCAGTTCTTC.